This TCR beta chain emerged from a study of T cells in Graves' hyperthyroidism and ophthalmopathy. Germline CDR1 reads MNHNS; CDR2 reads SASEGT. This CDR3 spans 18 amino acids. After removal of 8 bases from V and 1 base from J, the junction contained 19 bases not matched to a gene. Template material for amplifying TCR beta CDR3 regions consisted of RNA transcripts. First-round RT-PCR with HTBI primers amplified the TCR CDR3 region. TCRdb reprocessed the multiplex PCR reads with MiXCR, giving one entry per CDR3 protein. Of approximately 740,000 distinct CDR3 sequences listed, roughly 15% were seen once; the top ten hold about 10%.

The rearrangement links TRBV6-1 to TRBJ1-2; 7 bases fit TRBD1. The sequenced material came from blood. The sequence was collected from a young woman with Graves' hyperthyroidism. CDR3 bases: TGTGCCAGCTCCCGTATTTCTCCCGGGCAGGGGGGTAACTATGGCTACACCTTC. Translation: CASSRISPGQGGNYGYTF.